The 32 T cell receptor beta chains listed next were all sequenced from one sample in a study of OX40 agonist ivuxolimab in advanced cancers. The repertoire was sequenced with immunoSEQ multiplex PCR; TCRdb's copy has only in-frame clones and lacks some. Here the sample spans roughly 48,000 clones, roughly 82% being singletons. The sample in question was CD4+ or CD8+ T cells sorted from blood, obtained in a trial of the OX40 agonist ivuxolimab. These receptor sequences come from an adult with an advanced solid tumor such as melanoma, head and neck, liver or kidney cancer.

The chain combines TRBV11-1 with TRBJ1-2; D unresolved. The germline V and J ends were trimmed by 3 bases and 6 bases, with 11 bases remaining between them. Germline assignment: CDR1 SGHAT and CDR2 FQDESV (reference sequence). The CDR3 has 13 residues. The CDR3 region is CASSFPPGNGYTF. The CDR3 bases are TGTGCCAGCAGCTTTCCTCCCGGGAATGGCTACACCTTC.

This sequence joins TRBV10-1 and TRBJ2-1; D is possibly TRBD2 (5 bases). The CDR3 length is 13 residues. Per germline, CDR1 WNHNN and CDR2 SYGVQD (reference sequence). Trimming cost V 6 bases and J 7 bases, with 13 bases left between them. CDR3: CASSRPGENEQFF. The CDR3 nucleotides read TGCGCCAGCAGCCGCCCTGGGGAGAATGAGCAGTTCTTC.

The V and J genes are TRBV6-1 and TRBJ2-7; TRBD1 is a possible D gene (6 bases). Between the trimmed V and J ends, which lost 5 bases and 3 bases, there was a span of 8 bases. This CDR3 is built from 12 residues. Germline loops: CDR1 MNHNS, CDR2 SASEGT. CDR3 nucleotides: TGTGCCAGCAGTTCGACAGGCTACGAGCAGTACTTC. Translated: CASSSTGYEQYF.

The CDR3 sequence: CASSSGTRVQPQHF. The CDR3 DNA reads as TGTGCCAGCAGTTCCGGGACAAGGGTTCAGCCCCAGCATTTT. The chain employs TRBV6-1 and TRBJ1-5; the D gene is possibly TRBD1 (6 bases). Trimming shortened V by 5 bases and J by 6 bases, and 14 bases separated the two germline ends. The CDR3 covers 14 residues. Germline V lookup: CDR1 MNHNS, CDR2 SASEGT.

This chain connects TRBV2 to TRBJ2-5, with no clear D. Germline-derived CDR1 and CDR2 are SNHLY and FYNNEI. This CDR3 spans 13 amino acids. V was cut by 6 bases and J by 5 bases, with 13 bases left in between. The CDR3 protein is CASRARVGETQYF. The CDR3 nucleotides read TGTGCCAGCAGGGCCCGGGTTGGGGAGACCCAGTACTTC.

The chain uses TRBV7-9 and TRBJ2-1, with 10 bases aligning to TRBD2. The V and J ends lost 3 bases and 6 bases, in that order; junction bases with no gene match: 14. This CDR3 has 18 residues. Germline CDR1 SEHNR, CDR2 FQNEAQ (reference sequence). The CDR3 region has the DNA TGTGCCAGCAGCTTCTCTTCGGGACTAGCGAATTTTTTCAATGAGCAGTTCTTC. Amino acid sequence: CASSFSSGLANFFNEQFF. Full variable domain (missing parts from reference TRBV7-9 and TRBJ2-1): DTGVSQNPRHKITKRGQNVTFRCDPISEHNRLYWYRQTLGQGPEFLTYFQNEAQLEKSRLLSDRFSAERPKGSFSTLEIQRTEQGDSAMYLCASSFSSGLANFFNEQFFGPGTRLTVL.

In nucleotides, the CDR3 is TGTGCCAGCAGCTCGGACGGCTCTGGGGCCAACGTCCTGACTTTC. Translated: CASSSDGSGANVLTF. The chain couples TRBV6-5 to TRBJ2-6; D remains unclear. Germline V gene lookup returns CDR1 MNHEY and CDR2 SVGAGI. V dropped 6 bases and J dropped 0 bases, with 9 bases sitting between them. This CDR3 has 15 amino acids.

This clone showed up just a few times. The chain uses TRBV4-1 and TRBJ1-6; D gene ambiguous. CDR1 is MGHRA and CDR2 is YSYEKL in the germline V gene. The CDR3 runs to 15 residues. V lost 0 bases to trimming and J lost 9 bases, with 12 bases between them. The CDR3 is CASSQELGVGSPLHF. The CDR3 DNA follows: TGCGCCAGCAGCCAAGAACTAGGAGTAGGTTCACCCCTCCACTTT.

The chain uses TRBV5-1 and TRBJ2-5; D is uncertain. Trimming cost V 5 bases and J 2 bases, with 7 bases left between them. The germline V gene encodes CDR1 SGHRS and CDR2 YFSETQ. The CDR3 covers 12 residues. CDR3 sequence: CASSGLQETQYF. Written as DNA, the CDR3 is TGCGCCAGCAGTGGTTTACAAGAGACCCAGTACTTC.

The sample holds one count of this clone. The V gene is TRBV6-5, the J gene TRBJ1-2; 7 positions match TRBD1. Per germline, CDR1 MNHEY and CDR2 SVGAGI. The length of the CDR3 is 13 residues. After removal of 5 bases from V and 3 bases from J, the junction contained 3 bases not matched to a gene. The CDR3 nucleotides read TGTGCCAGCAGTCCCGGGACAGACTATGGCTACACCTTC. Protein: CASSPGTDYGYTF.

V is TRBV27 and J is TRBJ1-2; D ambiguous. Germline assignment: CDR1 MNHEY and CDR2 SMNVEV (reference sequence). The CDR3 has 13 residues. Deletions cut 3 bases from V and 8 bases from J, with 13 bases between. CDR3 region: CASSFDPLWGYTF. CDR3 nucleotides: TGTGCCAGCAGTTTTGACCCCCTTTGGGGCTACACCTTC.

CDR3 in amino acids: CASRGPQPQHF. The DNA of the CDR3 is TGTGCCAGCAGAGGCCCCCAGCCCCAGCATTTT. The chain is built from TRBV6-1 and TRBJ1-5; D gene unclear. Trimming shortened V by 6 bases and J by 7 bases, and 7 bases separated the two germline ends. The germline gives CDR1 MNHNS, CDR2 SASEGT. CDR3 length: 11 amino acids.

This clone has only one observation. The chain employs TRBV5-8 and TRBJ1-3, with 7 positions matching TRBD1. CDR1 is SGHTS, CDR2 YDEGEE, per germline. The CDR3 contains 18 residues. J gave up 4 bases and V 0 bases, and 13 bases lay outside the gene matches. The CDR3 nucleotides read TGTGCCAGCAGCTTGGAGTCTCCTGCGACAGGGACCGGAAACACCATATATTTT. Residues: CASSLESPATGTGNTIYF.

DNA for the CDR3: TGTGCCAGCAGCGGAACAGGGGCTTTCTTT. Its protein is CASSGTGAFF. The J gene is TRBJ1-1, the V gene TRBV6-5; TRBD1 might be the D (6 bases). The CDR3 covers 10 residues. The germline V gene encodes CDR1 MNHEY and CDR2 SVGAGI. V was cut by 6 bases and J by 11 bases, with 10 bases left in between.

The chain is built from TRBV11-3 and TRBJ2-7; D is unclear. CDR1 and CDR2 from the germline V gene are SGHNT and YENEEA. Trimming removed 2 bases from V and 2 bases from J, with 16 bases in between. The CDR3 is 16 amino acids. In DNA form, the CDR3 reads TGTGCCAGCAGCTTATTATCGAGCCAGTGGGCCTACGAGCAGTACTTC. It yields the protein CASSLLSSQWAYEQYF.

This clone was picked up a small number of times. This chain uses TRBV28 with TRBJ1-5; 8 bases align to TRBD1. The CDR3 is 15 amino acids. Germline loops: CDR1 MDHEN, CDR2 SYDVKM. Losses at the gene ends were 5 bases for V and 5 bases for J; bases not matched to a gene: 8. The CDR3 reads CASSRGQGADQPQHF. CDR3 in DNA: TGTGCCAGCAGTCGGGGTCAGGGGGCCGATCAGCCCCAGCATTTT.

This clone was observed a single time. For the CDR3, the DNA is TGTGCCAGCAGTTGGACCTTCGGACAGGGTGGGCTCGAGCAGTACTTC. It translates to CASSWTFGQGGLEQYF. The V gene is TRBV28, the J gene TRBJ2-7, with 8 bases identical to TRBD1. CDR1 MDHEN and CDR2 SYDVKM come from the germline V gene. The CDR3 loop spans 16 amino acids. With 4 bases clipped from V and 6 bases from J, the junction kept 14 bases outside the gene matches.

The CDR3 sequence is CASTPDWGSRSDTQYF. CDR3 coding DNA: TGTGCCAGCACTCCCGATTGGGGGAGTAGGTCAGATACGCAGTATTTT. The genes are TRBV7-2 and TRBJ2-3; D possibly matches TRBD1 or TRBD2 (5 bases each). The CDR3 length is 16 residues. V dropped 7 bases and J dropped 4 bases, with 21 bases sitting between them. Per germline, CDR1 SGHTA and CDR2 FQGNSA. Variable domain in full (rest from reference TRBV7-2 and TRBJ2-3): GAGVSQSPSNKVTEKGKDVELRCDPISGHTALYWYRQSLGQGLEFLIYFQGNSAPDKSGLPSDRFSAERTGGSVSTLTIQRTQQEDSAVYLCASTPDWGSRSDTQYFGPGTRLTVL.

The chain carries TRBV2 and TRBJ2-2; D remains ambiguous. CDR3 size: 15 residues. Germline V gives CDR1 SNHLY, CDR2 FYNNEI. The CDR3 is CASEDWNLDTGELFF. In DNA, the CDR3 is TGTGCTTCTGAGGATTGGAACTTGGACACCGGGGAGCTGTTTTTT.

The CDR3 region has the DNA TGTGCCAGCAGCTTAGCATTGGCAGGCCAGAGGTCCTACGAGCAGTACTTC. Protein: CASSLALAGQRSYEQYF. The chain carries TRBV7-2 and TRBJ2-7; D not resolved. Deletions cut 0 bases from V and 1 base from J, with 16 bases between. This CDR3 contains 17 residues. Germline V gives CDR1 SGHTA, CDR2 FQGNSA.

The chain has TRBV14 and TRBJ1-5; no definite D call. Per the germline V gene, CDR1 is SGHDN and CDR2 is FVKESK. V was pared by 5 bases and J by 4 bases, with 9 bases between. This CDR3 region has 13 residues. The CDR3 here is CASSKTRNQPQHF. CDR3 nucleotides: TGTGCCAGCAGCAAAACCAGGAATCAGCCCCAGCATTTT. Filled out from reference TRBV14 and TRBJ1-5, the complete variable domain reads EAGVTQFPSHSVIEKGQTVTLRCDPISGHDNLYWYRRVMGKEIKFLLHFVKESKQDESGMPNNRFLAERTGGTYSTLKVQPAELEDSGVYFCASSKTRNQPQHFGDGTRLSIL.

J is TRBJ1-2 and V is TRBV5-1; 8 bases line up with TRBD1. V was clipped by 0 bases and J by 0 bases; unmatched bases: 4. This CDR3 has 16 residues. In germline, CDR1 is SGHRS, CDR2 YFSETQ. This chain's CDR3 is CASSLAGQEANYGYTF. The CDR3 DNA is TGCGCCAGCAGCTTGGCGGGACAGGAAGCTAACTATGGCTACACCTTC.

The chain couples TRBV27 to TRBJ2-7; 14 nucleotides match TRBD2. J lost 2 bases, V lost 5 bases, and 5 bases had no gene match. The CDR3 runs 16 residues. Germline lookup yields CDR1 MNHEY and CDR2 SMNVEV (reference sequence). The CDR3 DNA follows: TGTGCCAGCAGTCGCGGGACTAGCGGGAGCCCCTACGAGCAGTACTTC. It is translated as CASSRGTSGSPYEQYF.

The V gene is TRBV18, the J gene TRBJ2-1; D perhaps matches TRBD1 (6 bases). Germline lookup yields CDR1 KGHSH and CDR2 LQKENI. This CDR3 is 14 amino acids long. The ends were cut back, 1 base at V and 5 bases at J, with 9 bases in the middle. The CDR3 DNA follows: TGTGCCAGCTCACCACGGGACATCGACAATGAGCAGTTCTTC. Encoded protein: CASSPRDIDNEQFF.

As concerns this clone: One junction end disagrees with the germline gene, perhaps due to a read error. The chain joins TRBV5-1 to TRBJ2-1; D not resolved. CDR1 SGHRS and CDR2 YFSETQ come from the germline V gene. The CDR3 contains 14 residues. CDR3 residues: CASTSSLSYNEQLF. The CDR3 DNA follows: TGCGCCAGCACCTCGTCGTTATCCTACAATGAGCAGCTCTTC. Full variable domain (rest looked up from reference TRBV5-1 and TRBJ2-1): KAGVTQTPRYLIKTRGQQVTLSCSPISGHRSVSWYQQTPGQGLQFLFEYFSETQRNKGNFPGRFSGRQFSNSRSEMNVSTLELGDSALYLCASTSSLSYNEQLFGPGTRLTVL.

V is TRBV7-2 and J is TRBJ1-4; no clear D gene. Germline V gene data show CDR1 as SGHTA and CDR2 as FQGNSA. Trimming took 4 bases from V and 11 from J, leaving 8 bases between them. This CDR3 has 11 amino acids. DNA of the CDR3: TGTGCCAGCAGCTCCCAGGAGAAACTGTTTTTT. Translated: CASSSQEKLFF.

The chain carries TRBV2 and TRBJ1-3; D unresolved. V was shortened by 6 bases and J by 4 bases, with 7 bases between the two germline ends. The CDR3 spans 12 residues. The V gene's germline CDR1 is SNHLY and CDR2 FYNNEI. CDR3 region: CASSSTGNTIYF. Written as DNA, the CDR3 is TGTGCCAGCAGCAGCACAGGAAACACCATATATTTT. The entire variable domain, with the rest obtained from reference TRBV2 and TRBJ1-3, is as follows: EPEVTQTPSHQVTQMGQEVILRCVPISNHLYFYWYRQILGQKVEFLVSFYNNEISEKSEIFDDQFSVERPDGSNFTLKIRSTKLEDSAMYFCASSSTGNTIYFGEGSWLTVV.

This chain connects TRBV11-2 to TRBJ2-7, with no clear D. The V gene's germline CDR1 is SGHAT and CDR2 FQNNGV. This CDR3 contains 14 residues. V lost 4 bases, J lost 1 base, and 11 bases lay in between. The CDR3 here is CASSSHMGSYEQYF. The CDR3 DNA follows: TGTGCCAGCAGCTCCCACATGGGATCCTACGAGCAGTACTTC.

This chain uses TRBV7-2 with TRBJ1-5, with 7 nucleotides matching TRBD1. The CDR3 has 15 residues. V lost 5 bases and J lost 4; bases outside the gene matches: 8. Germline-derived CDR1 and CDR2 are SGHTA and FQGNSA. DNA of the CDR3: TGTGCCAGCAGCCAAAGACAGGGAGGTAATCAGCCCCAGCATTTT. As protein: CASSQRQGGNQPQHF.

The chain has TRBV28 and TRBJ2-4; TRBD1 matches 7 bases. After removal of 2 bases from V and 4 bases from J, the junction contained 5 bases not matched to a gene. The CDR3 loop spans 15 amino acids. Germline CDR1 and CDR2: MDHEN and SYDVKM. This chain's CDR3 is CASSLRGQGKNIQYF. Written as DNA, the CDR3 is TGTGCCAGCAGTTTAAGGGGGCAGGGTAAAAACATTCAGTACTTC.

CDR3 bases: TGTGCCACCGAGCGGTGGTGGGGGCAGTTCTTC. Translation: CATERWWGQFF. The J gene is TRBJ2-1, the V gene TRBV7-9, with D perhaps TRBD2 (5 bases). V was trimmed by 10 bases and J by 12 bases, leaving 16 bases between them. The CDR3 runs 11 residues. In germline, CDR1 is SEHNR, CDR2 FQNEAQ (reference sequence).

This sequence joins TRBV6-6 and TRBJ2-7, with 13 bases lining up with TRBD2. The CDR3 is 15 amino acids. J was trimmed by 1 base and V by 5 bases; bases with no gene match: 2. CDR1 MNHNY and CDR2 SVGAGI come from the germline V gene (reference sequence). The CDR3: CASSLLAGGSYEQYF. The CDR3 DNA reads as TGTGCCAGCAGTCTACTAGCGGGAGGGTCCTACGAGCAGTACTTC.